This T cell receptor (beta chain) is from a study of OX40 agonist ivuxolimab in advanced cancers. About the study: Of the participants, under 50% had some prior anti-PD-1, anti-PD-L1 or anti-CTLA-4 therapy, which was allowed. The study, taken as a whole, reports: Several nonresponders also turned out to have low normalized T-cell clonal expansion.

The method was immunoSEQ multiplex PCR; TCRdb's version includes in-frame clones alone and lacks a portion of them. The table records about 94,000 clones, more than 85% of them present only once. Germline assignment: CDR1 SEHNR and CDR2 FQNEAQ (reference sequence). Trimming removed 1 base from V and 4 bases from J, with 10 bases in between. There are 14 residues in the CDR3. In regard to this clone: Its specificity is unknown.

The rearrangement uses TRBV7-9 and TRBJ2-5; D is possibly TRBD2 (6 bases). This receptor was obtained from an adult with an advanced solid tumor such as melanoma, head and neck, liver or kidney cancer. The material sequenced was CD4+ or CD8+ T cells sorted from blood, taken in a trial of the OX40 agonist ivuxolimab. The CDR3, as DNA: TGTGCCAGCAGCTTAGTTTCCGGGGGAGAGACCCAGTACTTC. Translated: CASSLVSGGETQYF.